This T cell receptor (beta chain) derives from a study of identical twins (dated by TCRdb to the mid-2010s). About the full investigation: The study deep-sequenced TCR alpha and beta repertoires from monozygotic twins, unrelated adults of various ages and cord blood to test whether fetal clonotypes persist. To rule out contamination, the twin experiments were replicated at different times with different library preparation protocols.

Every donor was a healthy Caucasian. Three pairs of female monozygotic twins, all aged about 18 to 29 years, made up the twin cohort. Peripheral blood mononuclear cells were used as the source from which RNA for TCR libraries was isolated. This clonotype was seen a handful of times. What this receptor recognizes is not known. Base qualities were left out, and no much larger clone turns up one base away. Paper-wide results and their limitations: A weaker excess of twin sharing was found in beta out-of-frame sequences because the signal-to-noise ratio was lowered by fewer shared sequences. Compared with coincidental sharing between unrelated individuals, out-of-frame TCR alpha sequences shared between twins had an excess of sequences with low generation probability. Recombination models systematically underestimated out-of-frame TCR alpha sharing in monozygotic twins but agreed with sharing between unrelated individuals. Abundant cord blood beta clonotypes carried fewer insertions; young adult naive repertoires showed a weaker similar trend, while memory repertoires showed none. Invariant T cells such as MAIT and iNKT could partly confound zero-insertion analyses, although diverse VJ usage argued against such confounding for most clonotypes. Conclusions relied on cross-sectional statistical analysis, since the same donors could not be followed over many years.

The library was prepared using 5' RACE. Instrument on record: Illumina HiSeq 2000. Template switching introduced a universal primer binding site; the final cDNA contained a unique molecular identifier, enabling accurate counting of TCR cDNA molecules. Specific primers in the conserved constant-segment region were used to synthesize first-strand cDNA for TCR alpha and beta chains. To control for contamination, every cDNA library was double barcoded, receiving both a SMART-Mk sample barcode and Illumina barcodes. TruSeq adapter sequences along with Illumina sample barcodes were introduced in two successive PCR steps. The Illumina HiSeq platform was used with custom primers to sequence TCR alpha and beta cDNA libraries. In the authors' own workflow: Raw reads were processed with MiGEC to extract unique molecular identifiers, and MiXCR was used to determine CDR3 positions. For each individual, recombination models were inferred using an EM algorithm with the repgenHMM and IGoR tools. Shared clonotypes were analyzed with the tcR package in R, and sharing was normalized by the product of cloneset sizes. To study raw recombination without the effects of thymic and clonal selection, out-of-frame nonproductive sequences were analyzed. In TCRdb, the public reads were trimmed at Q25 with fastp and aligned with MiXCR, with productive beta chains retained. Rows are unified per CDR3 protein, each entry keeping the most common DNA and genes. It is TCRdb's table, rather than the study itself, that gives the V and J calls and clone size. The sample records about 890,000 distinct CDR3 sequences, approximately 13% of which are singletons. Around 1.5% of the sample goes to the ten largest clones.

These data also formed part of another study, on yellow fever vaccine responses in identical twins. Drawing on the second study: The authors reported that the T cell response to vaccination in identical twins appeared partly convergent and partly personalized. In the study, vaccine-responding T cell clones were precisely tracked in identical twins.

The source material was PBMCs. The sequence came from a woman under 30 in good health.

The CDR3 loop reads CASSGASGSDEQYF. The sequenced DNA: TGTGCCAGTTCGGGGGCTAGCGGGAGTGACGAGCAGTACTTC. The V and J segments used are TRBV19 and TRBJ2-7; TRBD2 aligns with 10 central bases. Ends trimmed: V by 8 bases, J by 5 bases; bases unmatched to a gene: 9. CDR3 length: 14 amino acids, cysteine to phenylalanine. The sequence is cut down to CDR3 DNA, 42 bases in frame from base 1. Reading the germline V gene (reference sequence) gives CDR1 LNHDA and CDR2 SQIVND.